This TCR beta chain appears in the sequencing data of a study of tumor-infiltrating lymphocytes in primary liver carcinoma. The wider study: Patients were men and women aged 30 to 69 years.

Total RNA amounting to 500 ng was the source from which TCR beta cDNA was made with a constant-region primer. Three nested multiplex PCR rounds, a slightly modified ARM-PCR, produced the libraries for TCR beta. It was with TRBV1-TRBV30 forward primers and a C-beta reverse primer that the first two PCR rounds were run, at roughly 11 cycles each. MiXCR, applied by TCRdb to the multiplex PCR reads, yields one record per CDR3 protein. The table has some 30,000 distinct CDR3 sequences, 76% seen once; the top ten hold 36%. Co-extraction of both nucleic acids (RNA and DNA) used roughly 18-32 mg of unsorted bulk tissue. About this clonotype itself: Sequence at one end of the junction differs from germline and may be a read error.

CDR3 length: 14 residues. This clonotype was sampled from a man in his forties with primary liver carcinoma and hepatitis B virus infection. The chain links TRBV12-3 or TRBV12-4 to TRBJ2-1, with a weak D call TRBD1 (6 bases). Input material: liver tumor tissue from sampling region 5. Subset reported: tumor region T5, tumor centre. The CDR3 DNA sequence: TGTGCCACAACTCAGGGGTCCACCTACATTGAGCAGTTCTTC. Translated: CATTQGSTYIEQFF.